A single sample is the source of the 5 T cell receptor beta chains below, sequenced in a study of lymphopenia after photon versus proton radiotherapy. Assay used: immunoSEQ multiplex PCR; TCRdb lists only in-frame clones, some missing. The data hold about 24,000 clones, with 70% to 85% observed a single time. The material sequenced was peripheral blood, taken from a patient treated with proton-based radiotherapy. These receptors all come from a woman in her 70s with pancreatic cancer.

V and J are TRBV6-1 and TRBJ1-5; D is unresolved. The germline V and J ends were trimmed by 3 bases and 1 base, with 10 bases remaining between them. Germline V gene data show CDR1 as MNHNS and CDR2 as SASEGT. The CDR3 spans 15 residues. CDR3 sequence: CASSDQRRSNQPQHF. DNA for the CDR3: TGTGCCAGCAGTGATCAGAGACGGAGCAATCAGCCCCAGCATTTT.

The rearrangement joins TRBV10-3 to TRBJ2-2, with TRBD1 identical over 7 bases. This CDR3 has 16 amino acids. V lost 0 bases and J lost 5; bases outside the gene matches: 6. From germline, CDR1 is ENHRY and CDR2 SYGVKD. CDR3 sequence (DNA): TGTGCCATCAGTGAGTCGAAGCAGGGGGTGACCGGGGAGCTGTTTTTT. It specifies CAISESKQGVTGELFF.

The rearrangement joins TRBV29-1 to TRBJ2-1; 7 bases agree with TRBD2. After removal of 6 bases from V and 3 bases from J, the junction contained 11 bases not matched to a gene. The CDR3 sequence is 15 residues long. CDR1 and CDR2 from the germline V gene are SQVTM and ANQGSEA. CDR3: CSVAFAGVFYNEQFF. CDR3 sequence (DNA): TGCAGCGTCGCCTTCGCGGGAGTCTTCTACAATGAGCAGTTCTTC.

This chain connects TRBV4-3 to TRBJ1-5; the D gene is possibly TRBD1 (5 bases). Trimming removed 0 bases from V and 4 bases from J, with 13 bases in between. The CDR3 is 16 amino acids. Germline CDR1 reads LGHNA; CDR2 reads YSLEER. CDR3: CASSQDTSGGNQPQHF. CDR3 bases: TGCGCCAGCAGCCAAGATACATCGGGGGGTAATCAGCCCCAGCATTTT.

The CDR3 loop reads CASSSRHISYEQYF. CDR3 bases: TGTGCCAGCAGCTCCAGACATATATCTTACGAGCAGTACTTC. This chain connects TRBV7-6 to TRBJ2-7; no reliable D call. The germline V gene has CDR1 SGHVS and CDR2 FNYEAQ. The CDR3 spans 14 residues. Between the trimmed V and J ends, which lost 4 bases and 4 bases, there was a span of 14 bases.